Listed below are T cell receptor beta chains from one sample, sequenced in a study of blood T cell repertoires in COVID-19. This table comes from immunoSEQ multiplex PCR, and its TCRdb copy is limited to in-frame clones, with some not included. This table has roughly 160,000 clones, 79% appearing once. Sequencing was done on a sample of PBMCs or T cells enriched from blood (not recorded which). The source is a woman between 70 and 85 years old in a cohort exposed to, infected with or recovered from COVID-19 (not recorded which). The CDR3 runs from the conserved cysteine through the conserved F or W. Each record gives: CDR3 DNA, CDR3 protein, J gene, V gene, clone size, D gene. D genes are given only for firm matches. For some rows the clone size is stated as once, few or many, or as a class when expanded; others skip it.

TGTGCCAGCAGCCAAGAAGCGGGGGGGGTGGATACGCAGTATTTT CASSQEAGGVDTQYF TRBJ2-3 TRBV4-2 - TRBD2
TGTGCCAGCAGCTTAGGAGGATTCAGCACAGATACGCAGTATTTT CASSLGGFSTDTQYF TRBJ2-3 TRBV11-2 - -
TGTGCCAGTAGTGTCGGGACAGGGACTGCCTCTGGAAACACCATATATTTT CASSVGTGTASGNTIYF TRBJ1-3 TRBV19 - TRBD1
TGTGCCAGCAGCTTATCAGTGCCGTCGTACTACGAGCAGTACTTC CASSLSVPSYYEQYF TRBJ2-7 TRBV11-2 - -
TGTGCCAGTAGTAGCCGACTAGCGATAAACAATGAGCAGTTCTTC CASSSRLAINNEQFF TRBJ2-1 TRBV19 - TRBD2
TGTGCCAGCAGCTATGGGCTAGCGGGAGGGCCTTTGGACGAGCAGTACTTC CASSYGLAGGPLDEQYF TRBJ2-7 TRBV7-3 - TRBD2
TGTGCCAGCGAGAGCGACAGGGACTATAATTCACCCCTCCACTTT CASESDRDYNSPLHF TRBJ1-6 TRBV28 once TRBD1
TGTGCCAGCAGCCCCGGGACAGGAGAGACCCAGTACTTC CASSPGTGETQYF TRBJ2-5 TRBV4-2 few TRBD1
TGCGCCAGCAGCTTGGCGAGATGGACAGGGTATGGCTACACCTTC CASSLARWTGYGYTF TRBJ1-2 TRBV5-1 - TRBD1
TGTGCCAGCAGTCGGTCGGGAAGCTATGGCTACACCTTC CASSRSGSYGYTF TRBJ1-2 TRBV6-2/TRBV6-3 - -
TGTGCTAGCAGCTCTACAGGGGGCGCCGGCGGGGAGCTGTTTTTT CASSSTGGAGGELFF TRBJ2-2 TRBV7-7 - TRBD1
TGCGCCAGCAGCTTGGGAGTCCCAGGGGTCCACGAGCAGTACTTC CASSLGVPGVHEQYF TRBJ2-7 TRBV5-1 few -
TGTGCCAGCAGCCAAGAGACTGATAATTCACCCCTCCACTTT CASSQETDNSPLHF TRBJ1-6 TRBV3-1/TRBV3-2 once -
TGTGCCAGCTCACCTGAGGTCTCTGGGACTGGGCTCTTT CASSPEVSGTGLF TRBJ1-1 TRBV18 - -
TGTGCCAGCAGTCCCGGGGGGGGCAGCTCCAATCAGCCCCAGCATTTT CASSPGGGSSNQPQHF TRBJ1-5 TRBV28 few -
TGTGCCAGCAGTTACTCTGGGGCCATCTCAGAGACCCAGTACTTC CASSYSGAISETQYF TRBJ2-5 TRBV6-5 - -
TGTGCCATCAGTGAGCCCGGGGGTAGCTCCTACGAGCAGTACTTC CAISEPGGSSYEQYF TRBJ2-7 TRBV10-3 - -